The 28 T cell receptor beta chains presented below share a single source sample, sequenced in a study of CD8+ T cells in alopecia areata listed by TCRdb under 2018. The library was generated by the immunoSEQ multiplex PCR assay. RNA was extracted from all samples and reverse transcribed into cDNA, which served as template for TCR sequencing. TCRdb limited this immuneACCESS table to in-frame rearrangements with V and J called. A share of clones is missing; checked studies link under half to unresolved V genes, and the rest is unexplained. The sample table holds over 150,000 clones, of which roughly 56% were seen once. The ten biggest clones cover approximately 4.9% of the sample. The sample comprised CD8+ T cells sorted from blood. The origin of the receptors is a human donor in good health.

The V call is TRBV29-1, the J call TRBJ1-1; D perhaps matches TRBD1 (5 bases). Looked up from germline, CDR1 is SQVTM and CDR2 is ANQGSEA. Trimming took 5 bases from V and 6 from J, leaving 19 bases between them. The CDR3 has 14 residues. The CDR3 protein is CSVWAGWGDAEAFF. In nucleotides, the CDR3 is TGCAGCGTTTGGGCAGGGTGGGGGGACGCTGAAGCTTTCTTT.

The chain uses TRBV15 and TRBJ2-1; possible D gene TRBD1, 7 bases. Germline CDR1 is LNHNV and CDR2 is YYDKDF (reference sequence). The V end lost 0 bases, the J end lost 2 bases, and 11 bases lay between the germline ends. CDR3 length: 16 residues. The CDR3 DNA reads TGTGCCACCAGCAGAGAGGGCGGGACAGCCTACAATGAGCAGTTCTTC. Amino acids: CATSREGGTAYNEQFF.

The chain combines TRBV5-1 with TRBJ1-1, with 9 bases fitting TRBD1. CDR1 is SGHRS and CDR2 is YFSETQ in the germline V gene. The CDR3 has 14 amino acids. With 2 bases clipped from V and 5 bases from J, the junction kept 4 bases outside the gene matches. Here the CDR3 reads CASSFDRGETEAFF. CDR3 DNA: TGCGCCAGCAGCTTTGACAGGGGGGAAACTGAAGCTTTCTTT.

J is TRBJ1-2 and V is TRBV13, with D possibly being TRBD1 (5 bases). Germline V CDR1 and CDR2: PRHDT, FYEKMQ (reference sequence). Trimming shortened V by 0 bases and J by 1 base, and 9 bases separated the two germline ends. The CDR3 has 15 amino acids. The CDR3 DNA reads TGTGCCAGCAGCTTAGGACCAGGGCGTAACTATGGCTACACCTTC. It encodes CASSLGPGRNYGYTF. The whole variable domain, filled in from reference TRBV13 and TRBJ1-2, reads AAGVIQSPRHLIKEKRETATLKCYPIPRHDTVYWYQQGPGQDPQFLISFYEKMQSDKGSIPDRFSAQQFSDYHSELNMSSLELGDSALYFCASSLGPGRNYGYTFGSGTRLTVV.

The rearrangement links TRBV11-2 to TRBJ1-5; D is unclear. Germline V gene sequence: CDR1 SGHAT, CDR2 FQNNGV. The CDR3 runs to 12 residues. The V end was cut by 4 bases, the J end by 6 bases, with 7 bases between. In DNA form, the CDR3 reads TGTGCCAGCAGCTCCCCGGGTCAGCCCCAGCATTTT. Its protein product is CASSSPGQPQHF.

This chain links TRBV12-5 with TRBJ1-2, with a possible D match to TRBD1 (6 bases). The CDR3 extends over 13 amino acids. V was shortened by 6 bases and J by 6 bases, with 14 bases between the two germline ends. Germline-derived CDR1 and CDR2 are LGHNT and FRNRAP. The DNA for the CDR3 is TGTGCTAGTGGCCAAAATACAGGGCATGGCTACACCTTC. This codes for CASGQNTGHGYTF.

The sample holds one count of this clone. This rearrangement joins TRBV30 to TRBJ2-1; D is unresolved. Between the trimmed V and J ends, which lost 0 bases and 10 bases, there was a span of 4 bases. The germline gives CDR1 GTSNPN, CDR2 SVGIG (reference sequence). The CDR3 is 10 residues long. The CDR3 DNA sequence: TGTGCCTGGAGTGTACAGGAGCAGTTCTTC. Its translation: CAWSVQEQFF.

V and J are TRBV13 and TRBJ2-5, with TRBD1 matching over 8 bases. CDR1 and CDR2 (germline): PRHDT, FYEKMQ (reference sequence). J was trimmed by 5 bases and V by 5 bases; bases with no gene match: 10. The CDR3 is 15 residues long. The CDR3: CASSPRGGQAETQYF. The CDR3 DNA reads TGTGCCAGCAGCCCCCGAGGGGGACAGGCGGAGACCCAGTACTTC. The full variable domain, rest sourced from reference TRBV13 and TRBJ2-5, is AAGVIQSPRHLIKEKRETATLKCYPIPRHDTVYWYQQGPGQDPQFLISFYEKMQSDKGSIPDRFSAQQFSDYHSELNMSSLELGDSALYFCASSPRGGQAETQYFGPGTRLLVL.

The chain uses TRBV23-1 and TRBJ2-7; weak D call: TRBD1 (6 bases). TRBV23-1 is classed as an ORF, of uncertain function. V dropped 3 bases and J dropped 4 bases, with 16 bases sitting between them. The CDR3 runs to 15 residues. CDR3 amino acids: CASSQVDTGSYEQYF. The CDR3 coding sequence is TGCGCCAGCAGTCAGGTCGATACAGGGTCTTACGAGCAGTACTTC.

On this clone itself: Other DNA sequences in the same sample also yield this CDR3. The chain couples TRBV27 to TRBJ1-5, with D hard to call. Trimming pared 3 bases from V and 4 bases from J, leaving 7 bases between. The CDR3 totals 13 residues. The V gene's germline CDR1 is MNHEY and CDR2 SMNVEV (reference sequence). The DNA for the CDR3 is TGTGCCAGCAGTTTGTCAGGTAATCAGCCCCAGCATTTT. This translates into CASSLSGNQPQHF.

The DNA of the CDR3 is TGCAGCGCCGGGGGCGCCGGTGGCTACACCTTC. Its translation is CSAGGAGGYTF. The chain recombines TRBV29-1 with TRBJ1-2, with D possibly TRBD1 on 6 matching bases. The germline CDR1 and CDR2 sequences are SQVTM and ANQGSEA. V lost 7 bases to trimming and J lost 7 bases, with 13 bases between them. This CDR3 contains 11 residues.

The genes are TRBV10-3 and TRBJ1-2; the D is unclear. The CDR3 extends over 13 amino acids. In germline, CDR1 is ENHRY, CDR2 SYGVKD. V was trimmed by 6 bases and J by 5 bases, leaving 13 bases between them. CDR3 nucleotides: TGTGCCATCAGCCCGACCGAGACTTATGGCTACACCTTC. Protein sequence: CAISPTETYGYTF.

This clone occurred once. The V gene is TRBV29-1, the J gene TRBJ1-1; 10 bases agree with TRBD1. The V segment lost 4 bases and the J segment 3 bases; nucleotides outside the gene matches: 14. The CDR3 is 17 amino acids. Germline-derived CDR1 and CDR2 are SQVTM and ANQGSEA. CDR3 region: CSVALLGTGEVDTEAFF. The CDR3 nucleotides are TGCAGCGTTGCCCTACTCGGGACAGGGGAGGTGGACACTGAAGCTTTCTTT. The variable domain in full, with the rest retrieved from reference TRBV29-1 and TRBJ1-1, is SAVISQKPSRDICQRGTSLTIQCQVDSQVTMMFWYRQQPGQSLTLIATANQGSEATYESGFVIDKFPISRPNLTFSTLTVSNMSPEDSSIYLCSVALLGTGEVDTEAFFGQGTRLTVV.

This clone was seen many times. The rearrangement uses TRBV30 and TRBJ2-1, with 9 bases fitting TRBD2. Germline-derived CDR1 and CDR2 are GTSNPN and SVGIG (reference sequence). CDR3 length: 15 amino acids. V was pared by 0 bases and J by 4 bases, with 4 bases of the junction left unmatched. The CDR3 DNA is TGTGCCTGGAGTGTACTCGCGGGGGGGTACAATGAGCAGTTCTTC. It is translated as CAWSVLAGGYNEQFF.

V gene TRBV30 combines with J gene TRBJ1-2; D gene uncertain. The CDR3 runs 13 residues. The germline CDR1 and CDR2 sequences are GTSNPN and SVGIG (reference sequence). V lost 1 base and J lost 5, with 11 bases in between. The DNA for the CDR3 is TGTGCCTGGAGTGAAGCGCATCCTTATGGCTACACCTTC. It is translated as CAWSEAHPYGYTF.

This clone was detected only a few times. This chain uses TRBV27 with TRBJ2-5; D unresolved. CDR1 is MNHEY and CDR2 is SMNVEV in the germline V gene (reference sequence). The CDR3 consists of 10 residues. V lost 6 bases, J lost 4 bases, and 3 bases lay in between. The chain's CDR3 is CASRGETQYF. DNA of the CDR3: TGTGCCAGCAGAGGAGAGACCCAGTACTTC.

The V and J genes are TRBV2 and TRBJ1-1; D ambiguous. The CDR3 runs 13 residues. Germline CDR1 and CDR2: SNHLY and FYNNEI. Trimming removed 0 bases from V and 6 bases from J, with 8 bases in between. Here the CDR3 reads CASSEARRSEAFF. CDR3 DNA: TGTGCCAGCAGTGAAGCGCGACGATCTGAAGCTTTCTTT. Filled out from reference TRBV2 and TRBJ1-1, the complete variable domain reads EPEVTQTPSHQVTQMGQEVILRCVPISNHLYFYWYRQILGQKVEFLVSFYNNEISEKSEIFDDQFSVERPDGSNFTLKIRSTKLEDSAMYFCASSEARRSEAFFGQGTRLTVV.

J is TRBJ1-2 and V is TRBV4-1; D call uncertain. Per the germline V gene, CDR1 is MGHRA and CDR2 is YSYEKL. The V end was cut by 5 bases, the J end by 1 base, with 8 bases between. The CDR3 spans 13 residues. The CDR3 is CASSEADNYGYTF. CDR3 coding DNA: TGCGCCAGCAGCGAAGCAGATAACTATGGCTACACCTTC.

Only a few counts were recorded for this clone. The V gene is TRBV28, the J gene TRBJ1-1; D is uncertain. V lost 2 bases and J lost 6, with 7 bases in between. This CDR3 region has 12 residues. The V gene's germline CDR1 is MDHEN and CDR2 SYDVKM. CDR3 DNA: TGTGCCAGCAGTTTAGGATGGGCTGAAGCTTTCTTT. Protein sequence: CASSLGWAEAFF. Supplemented by reference TRBV28 and TRBJ1-1, the full variable domain reads DVKVTQSSRYLVKRTGEKVFLECVQDMDHENMFWYRQDPGLGLRLIYFSYDVKMKEKGDIPEGYSVSREKKERFSLILESASTNQTSMYLCASSLGWAEAFFGQGTRLTVV.

This clone was found once. CDR3 sequence: CASSPTGYYNEQFF. CDR3 sequence (DNA): TGTGCCAGCAGCCCGACAGGCTACTACAATGAGCAGTTCTTC. The chain is built from TRBV27 and TRBJ2-1, with a possible D match to TRBD1 (6 bases). The V and J ends lost 6 bases and 3 bases respectively, with 12 bases between them. The CDR3 contains 14 residues. Germline CDR1 reads MNHEY; CDR2 reads SMNVEV (reference sequence).

The chain links TRBV9 to TRBJ1-2; tentatively, D is TRBD1 (5 bases). Per germline, CDR1 SGDLS and CDR2 YYNGEE. This CDR3 region has 16 residues. V lost 5 bases, J lost 8 bases, and 25 bases lay in between. CDR3 nucleotides: TGTGCCAGCAGTTTGGTTATGGGGTATACGGACAACGGCTACACCTTC. This gives the protein CASSLVMGYTDNGYTF.

In regard to this clone: Within the sample, other DNA sequences also encode this same CDR3. V usage is TRBV7-9 and J usage is TRBJ1-1; D is possibly TRBD1 (6 bases). Trimming shortened V by 5 bases and J by 4 bases, and 8 bases separated the two germline ends. The CDR3 sequence is 12 residues long. Germline-derived CDR1 and CDR2 are SEHNR and FQNEAQ (reference sequence). This CDR3 reads CASSRGGTEAFF. DNA for the CDR3: TGTGCCAGCAGCCGAGGGGGCACTGAAGCTTTCTTT. The full variable domain, completed using reference TRBV7-9 and TRBJ1-1, is DTGVSQNPRHKITKRGQNVTFRCDPISEHNRLYWYRQTLGQGPEFLTYFQNEAQLEKSRLLSDRFSAERPKGSFSTLEIQRTEQGDSAMYLCASSRGGTEAFFGQGTRLTVV.

A word on this clone: This CDR3 is also generated by other DNA sequences in the sample. The J gene is TRBJ1-1, the V gene TRBV29-1; D is unresolved. Germline assignment: CDR1 SQVTM and CDR2 ANQGSEA. The CDR3 length is 12 residues. V was cut by 4 bases and J by 2 bases, with 8 bases left in between. CDR3 region: CSVGTGNTEAFF. The CDR3 coding sequence is TGCAGCGTTGGAACCGGTAACACTGAAGCTTTCTTT.

This chain connects TRBV4-1 to TRBJ2-7; 7 bases match TRBD2. Germline-derived CDR1 and CDR2 are MGHRA and YSYEKL. Trimming removed 4 bases from V and 0 bases from J; junction bases left unmatched: 9. CDR3 length equals 16 residues. This CDR3 is CASSPGGRGTSYEQYF. The CDR3 DNA reads as TGCGCCAGCAGCCCCGGAGGGCGGGGGACCTCCTACGAGCAGTACTTC.

The rearrangement joins TRBV15 to TRBJ2-4, with a weak D call TRBD2 (6 bases). Trimming took 1 base from V and 7 from J, leaving 8 bases between them. CDR1 and CDR2 (germline): LNHNV, YYDKDF (reference sequence). The CDR3 sequence is 13 residues long. The CDR3 protein is CATSRAGVNIQYF. As DNA, the CDR3 is TGTGCCACCAGCAGAGCGGGGGTGAACATTCAGTACTTC.

This clone was recorded only once. V usage is TRBV27 and J usage is TRBJ1-6, with no clear D. This CDR3 has 15 residues. The V end was cut by 1 base, the J end by 7 bases, with 11 bases between. Germline CDR1 is MNHEY and CDR2 is SMNVEV (reference sequence). The CDR3 nucleotides are TGTGCCAGCAGTTTATGGAAGGGATCGAATTCACCCCTCCACTTT. Translation gives CASSLWKGSNSPLHF.

The chain carries TRBV15 and TRBJ1-1; D gene unclear. Per the germline V gene, CDR1 is LNHNV and CDR2 is YYDKDF (reference sequence). CDR3 size: 14 residues. Trimming took off 0 bases at V and 1 base at J, with 6 bases between the two ends. The CDR3 DNA reads as TGTGCCACCAGCAGAGAGTCAGGGAACACTGAAGCTTTCTTT. It translates to CATSRESGNTEAFF.

The rearrangement joins TRBV7-9 to TRBJ1-5, with 10 bases lining up with TRBD1. Trimming removed 7 bases from V and 4 bases from J; junction bases left unmatched: 4. The germline CDR1 and CDR2 sequences are SEHNR and FQNEAQ (reference sequence). The CDR3 runs 14 residues. As DNA, the CDR3 is TGTGCCAGCACCGGGGGACAGGGGAATCAGCCCCAGCATTTT. Encoded protein: CASTGGQGNQPQHF.